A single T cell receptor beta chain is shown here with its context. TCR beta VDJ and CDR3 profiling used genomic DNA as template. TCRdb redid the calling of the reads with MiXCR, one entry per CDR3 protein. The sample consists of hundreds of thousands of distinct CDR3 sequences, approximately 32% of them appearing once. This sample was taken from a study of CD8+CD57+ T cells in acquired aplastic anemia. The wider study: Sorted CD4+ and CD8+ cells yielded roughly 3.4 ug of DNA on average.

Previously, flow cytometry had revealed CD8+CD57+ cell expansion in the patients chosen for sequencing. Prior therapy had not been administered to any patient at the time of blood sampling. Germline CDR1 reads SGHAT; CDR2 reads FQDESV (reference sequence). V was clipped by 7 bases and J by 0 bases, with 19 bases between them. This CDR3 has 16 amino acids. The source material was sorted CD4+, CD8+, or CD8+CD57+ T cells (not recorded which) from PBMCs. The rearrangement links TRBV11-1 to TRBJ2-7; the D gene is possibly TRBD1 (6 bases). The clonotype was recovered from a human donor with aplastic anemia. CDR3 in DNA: TGTGCCAGCACCCCCGCTGGCACAGGGAACTCCTACGAGCAGTACTTC. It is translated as CASTPAGTGNSYEQYF.